This passage covers 29 T cell receptor beta chains from one sample sequenced in a study of shared clonotypes between healthy human individuals (dated by TCRdb to the early 2020s). Receptor amplification or capture employed the immunoSEQ multiplex PCR assay. TCRdb carries this immuneACCESS record with in-frame sequences only. Its versions omit some clonotypes, under half of them owing to an unresolved V gene in the studies checked, with the rest unexplained. For this sample there are some 2,100,000 clones; 85% to 95% appear just once. The ten largest clonotypes hold 1.5% to 2% of the sample. CD8 naive samples consisted of CD45RO-negative cells that were positively selected for CCR7, yielding a CD45RA+CCR7+ population without TemRA cells. Sequencing was carried out using naive CD8+ T cells from PBMCs. Interpreted using the paper, the cell subset or site label stands for: CD45RA+CCR7+. These TCRs come from a man younger than 35 in good health. Some clones in this sample may be carry-over from other donors' samples.

The rearrangement joins TRBV19 to TRBJ2-1, with D possibly TRBD2 on 6 matching bases. Germline V CDR1 and CDR2: LNHDA, SQIVND (reference sequence). The CDR3 extends over 17 amino acids. Trimming took off 0 bases at V and 4 bases at J, with 16 bases between the two ends. For the CDR3, the DNA is TGTGCCAGTAGTATAGATTGGGGTAGCGGACTTTACAATGAGCAGTTCTTC. This translates into CASSIDWGSGLYNEQFF.

About this clone itself: In the same sample, other DNA sequences code for this CDR3. Written as DNA, the CDR3 is TGTGCCAGCAGTTTATTAGGTGGCACAGGGACCTACGAGCAGTACTTC. This codes for CASSLLGGTGTYEQYF. The V call is TRBV27, the J call TRBJ2-7, with D possibly being TRBD1 (6 bases). Trimming took off 1 base at V and 2 bases at J, with 15 bases between the two ends. This CDR3 comprises 16 residues. Looked up from germline, CDR1 is MNHEY and CDR2 is SMNVEV (reference sequence).

With regard to this clone: Other DNA sequences from this sample encode an identical CDR3 as well. The CDR3 DNA sequence: TGTGCCACCAGCAGAGACCATTACGAGCAGTACTTC. Its translation is CATSRDHYEQYF. This rearrangement joins TRBV15 to TRBJ2-7; D gene unclear. Trimming removed 0 bases at V and 4 bases at J, with 4 bases between. Germline values: CDR1 LNHNV, CDR2 YYDKDF (reference sequence). The CDR3 is 12 residues long. Together with reference TRBV15 and TRBJ2-7, the CDR3 gives the full variable domain: DAMVIQNPRYQVTQFGKPVTLSCSQTLNHNVMYWYQQKSSQAPKLLFHYYDKDFNNEADTPDNFQSRRPNTSFCFLDIRSPGLGDTAMYLCATSRDHYEQYFGPGTRLTVT.

V is TRBV4-2 and J is TRBJ2-5, with D possibly being TRBD2 (6 bases). CDR3 length: 18 amino acids. CDR1 and CDR2 from the germline V gene are LGHNA and YNFKEQ. V shed 5 bases and J shed 5 bases, with 27 bases lying between them. The CDR3 spells CASSGDLHLGSARETQYF. Written as DNA, the CDR3 is TGTGCCAGCAGCGGGGACCTGCATCTCGGGAGCGCGCGGGAGACCCAGTACTTC.

Regarding this clone: This same CDR3 is encoded by further DNA sequences in the sample. The CDR3 here is CASSFGTGDYEQYF. CDR3 DNA: TGTGCCAGCAGTTTCGGAACAGGGGACTACGAGCAGTACTTC. The chain couples TRBV27 to TRBJ2-7, with TRBD1 identical over 7 bases. Germline-derived CDR1 and CDR2 are MNHEY and SMNVEV (reference sequence). This CDR3 has 14 amino acids. V shed 3 bases and J 3 bases; nucleotides not matched to a gene: 5.

The V gene is TRBV14, the J gene TRBJ2-1, with 9 bases aligning to TRBD2. J lost 6 bases, V lost 4 bases, and 13 bases had no gene match. From germline, CDR1 is SGHDN and CDR2 FVKESK. There are 17 residues in the CDR3. CDR3 coding DNA: TGTGCCAGCAGCCGCGGCTGGGGACTAGCATCCCCCAATGAGCAGTTCTTC. Encoded protein: CASSRGWGLASPNEQFF. The variable domain in full, completed from reference TRBV14 and TRBJ2-1, reads EAGVTQFPSHSVIEKGQTVTLRCDPISGHDNLYWYRRVMGKEIKFLLHFVKESKQDESGMPNNRFLAERTGGTYSTLKVQPAELEDSGVYFCASSRGWGLASPNEQFFGPGTRLTVL.

The chain links TRBV12-5 to TRBJ2-7; D gene uncertain. The CDR3 has 14 residues. Germline-derived CDR1 and CDR2 are LGHNT and FRNRAP. V gave up 7 bases and J gave up 2 bases, with 15 bases separating them. DNA for the CDR3: TGTGCTAGTGCTCTAGGCGCAGCGCCCTACGAGCAGTACTTC. Protein sequence: CASALGAAPYEQYF.

J is TRBJ2-1 and V is TRBV7-8; D possibly matches TRBD1 or TRBD2 (5 bases each). Trimming removed 5 bases from V and 6 bases from J, with 23 bases in between. Germline loops: CDR1 SGHVS, CDR2 FQNEAQ. The CDR3 has 17 residues. In DNA, the CDR3 is TGTGCCAGCAGCCTCGGAGTCGGGGCAGGGAATGGCAATGAGCAGTTCTTC. Its translation is CASSLGVGAGNGNEQFF.

The V call is TRBV5-4, the J call TRBJ1-4; 11 bases match TRBD1. The germline CDR1 and CDR2 sequences are SGHNT and YYREEE (reference sequence). The CDR3 is 14 amino acids. V gave up 4 bases and J gave up 7 bases; unmatched junction bases: 3. CDR3 residues: CASSKGTGGEKLFF. CDR3 sequence (DNA): TGTGCCAGCAGCAAAGGGACAGGGGGTGAAAAACTGTTTTTT. Variable domain in full (rest from reference TRBV5-4 and TRBJ1-4): ETGVTQSPTHLIKTRGQQVTLRCSSQSGHNTVSWYQQALGQGPQFIFQYYREEENGRGNFPPRFSGLQFPNYSSELNVNALELDDSALYLCASSKGTGGEKLFFGSGTQLSVL.

The chain is built from TRBV6-1 and TRBJ2-7, with 7 bases that match TRBD1. V dropped 5 bases and J dropped 2; count of bases not matched to a gene: 6. The germline gives CDR1 MNHNS, CDR2 SASEGT. This CDR3 is 14 amino acids long. CDR3 sequence (DNA): TGTGCCAGCAGTAAATGGACAGGAGCCTACGAGCAGTACTTC. Translated: CASSKWTGAYEQYF.

The J gene is TRBJ1-2, the V gene TRBV7-9; no reliable D call. The CDR3 runs to 17 residues. Germline V gene sequence: CDR1 SEHNR, CDR2 FQNEAQ (reference sequence). Trimming cost V 6 bases and J 0 bases, with 20 bases left between them. Written as DNA, the CDR3 is TGTGCCAGCAGTAACATGGGGTCATCGTTAGCTAACTATGGCTACACCTTC. Translating gives CASSNMGSSLANYGYTF.

This chain uses TRBV27 with TRBJ2-7, with a possible D match to TRBD1 (6 bases). V gave up 5 bases and J gave up 3 bases, with 17 bases separating them. The CDR3 spans 15 residues. The germline CDR1 and CDR2 sequences are MNHEY and SMNVEV (reference sequence). CDR3 nucleotide sequence: TGTGCCAGCAGTCTGTCCGTAGGACAGATCTACGAGCAGTACTTC. Translated, it gives CASSLSVGQIYEQYF.

This chain links TRBV10-2 with TRBJ2-7, with 11 nucleotides matching TRBD2. J lost 0 bases, V lost 0 bases, and 7 bases had no gene match. Germline-derived CDR1 and CDR2 are WSHSY and SAAADI. The CDR3 sequence is 18 residues long. The CDR3 DNA sequence: TGCGCCAGCAGTGAGTCTGTCGCTAGCGGGAGGAGCTCCTACGAGCAGTACTTC. Its translation is CASSESVASGRSSYEQYF.

The V gene is TRBV5-6, the J gene TRBJ1-1; D is perhaps TRBD1 (5 bases). CDR1 and CDR2 from the germline V gene are SGHDT and YYEEEE. Trimming took 4 bases from V and 1 from J, leaving 11 bases between them. This CDR3 has 14 residues. DNA of the CDR3: TGTGCCAGCAGCGCCCTGGGGGAGAACACTGAAGCTTTCTTT. Translating gives CASSALGENTEAFF.

This clone was recorded only once. This chain uses TRBV27 with TRBJ2-1; no firm D call. The CDR3 has 14 amino acids. CDR1 MNHEY and CDR2 SMNVEV come from the germline V gene (reference sequence). V was trimmed by 1 base and J by 6 bases, leaving 10 bases between them. For the CDR3, the DNA is TGTGCCAGCAGTTTATTCTCGAGGACCAATGAGCAGTTCTTC. This translates into CASSLFSRTNEQFF.

The chain combines TRBV6-5 with TRBJ2-1; 8 bases map to TRBD2. This CDR3 is 14 amino acids long. Germline V gives CDR1 MNHEY, CDR2 SVGAGI. The V segment lost 6 bases and the J segment 3 bases; nucleotides outside the gene matches: 4. The CDR3 region has the DNA TGTGCCAGCAGAACGACTAGCGTCTACAATGAGCAGTTCTTC. Its protein product is CASRTTSVYNEQFF.

The genes are TRBV30 and TRBJ1-1; maybe TRBD1 (5 bases). This CDR3 is built from 13 residues. Trimming stripped 0 bases from V and 7 bases from J, with 12 bases between. CDR1 GTSNPN and CDR2 SVGIG come from the germline V gene (reference sequence). CDR3 in amino acids: CAWSVTGVGEAFF. In DNA, the CDR3 is TGTGCCTGGAGTGTAACGGGGGTAGGTGAAGCTTTCTTT.

This clone was seen once. The CDR3 DNA reads TGTGCCAGCAGCCGATCTCGGGGCTACACCTTC. Protein sequence: CASSRSRGYTF. The V call is TRBV9, the J call TRBJ1-2, with D unresolved. Germline V CDR1 and CDR2: SGDLS, YYNGEE. Trimming removed 4 bases from V and 8 bases from J, with 9 bases in between. The CDR3 is 11 amino acids.

A few counts support this clone. The gene calls are TRBV5-1 and TRBJ2-7; D gene uncertain. V was cut by 0 bases and J by 2 bases, with 15 bases left in between. Germline lookup yields CDR1 SGHRS and CDR2 YFSETQ. This CDR3 has 16 amino acids. CDR3 region: CASSLGVGDPTYEQYF. The CDR3 DNA follows: TGCGCCAGCAGCTTGGGAGTTGGGGATCCGACCTACGAGCAGTACTTC.

The chain carries TRBV7-9 and TRBJ2-5, with 8 bases lining up with TRBD2. Germline-derived CDR1 and CDR2 are SEHNR and FQNEAQ (reference sequence). The CDR3 covers 15 residues. V dropped 3 bases and J dropped 5; count of bases not matched to a gene: 8. The CDR3 sequence: CASSLERERRETQYF. CDR3 sequence (DNA): TGTGCCAGCAGCTTGGAGCGGGAGCGGCGGGAGACCCAGTACTTC.

The V gene is TRBV23-1, the J gene TRBJ1-5, with 8 bases lining up with TRBD1. TRBV23-1 is noted as an ORF with a role that remains uncertain. The J segment lost 0 bases and the V segment lost 3 bases, leaving 10 bases of the junction unmatched. This CDR3 region has 18 residues. CDR3 in DNA: TGCGCCAGCAGTCATCCGGGACAGGAGCCCTATAGCAATCAGCCCCAGCATTTT. Translating gives CASSHPGQEPYSNQPQHF.

About this clone itself: Distinct nucleotide sequences in the sample also encode this CDR3. The chain employs TRBV5-6 and TRBJ2-1; no firm D call. V was cut by 0 bases and J by 4 bases, with 2 bases left in between. Germline assignment: CDR1 SGHDT and CDR2 YYEEEE. The CDR3 is 12 residues long. Written as DNA, the CDR3 is TGTGCCAGCAGCTTGGAATACAATGAGCAGTTCTTC. It encodes CASSLEYNEQFF. Supplemented by reference TRBV5-6 and TRBJ2-1, the full variable domain reads DAGVTQSPTHLIKTRGQQVTLRCSPKSGHDTVSWYQQALGQGPQFIFQYYEEEERQRGNFPDRFSGHQFPNYSSELNVNALLLGDSALYLCASSLEYNEQFFGPGTRLTVL.

This chain joins TRBV6-5 and TRBJ1-4; TRBD1 aligns across 7 bases. CDR3 length: 15 residues. Germline CDR1 MNHEY, CDR2 SVGAGI. V dropped 4 bases and J dropped 6; count of bases not matched to a gene: 8. The CDR3 sequence is CASSSRTGRDEKLFF. For the CDR3, the DNA is TGTGCCAGCAGTTCCAGGACAGGAAGGGATGAAAAACTGTTTTTT.

This clone was picked up one time. The chain combines TRBV6-5 with TRBJ2-7; possibly TRBD2 for D (6 bases). Germline V gene data show CDR1 as MNHEY and CDR2 as SVGAGI. The CDR3 runs to 11 residues. The V end was cut by 9 bases, the J end by 1 base, with 7 bases between. CDR3: CASRESYEQYF. In DNA form, the CDR3 reads TGTGCCAGTCGGGAGTCCTACGAGCAGTACTTC.

V and J are TRBV27 and TRBJ2-5, with 11 bases aligning to TRBD1. This CDR3 is 16 amino acids long. CDR1 and CDR2 from the germline V gene are MNHEY and SMNVEV (reference sequence). V lost 2 bases, J lost 5 bases, and 7 bases stayed unmatched. In nucleotides, the CDR3 is TGTGCCAGCAGTTTACTATGGACAGGGGGCGTTGAGACCCAGTACTTC. Its translation is CASSLLWTGGVETQYF.

The chain carries TRBV4-2 and TRBJ2-4, with TRBD2 matching over 7 bases. This CDR3 comprises 16 residues. CDR1 LGHNA and CDR2 YNFKEQ come from the germline V gene. Trimming at V came to 0 bases and at J to 3 bases, leaving 5 bases not matched to a gene. This CDR3 is CASSQDGASGKNIQYF. In DNA, the CDR3 is TGTGCCAGCAGCCAAGATGGTGCTAGCGGCAAAAACATTCAGTACTTC.

The chain is built from TRBV19 and TRBJ2-1, with 8 bases lining up with TRBD2. From germline, CDR1 is LNHDA and CDR2 SQIVND (reference sequence). This CDR3 comprises 15 residues. J was trimmed by 5 bases and V by 1 base; bases with no gene match: 4. The CDR3 bases are TGTGCCAGTAGTATAGTAGCGGGGACTAACAATGAGCAGTTCTTC. Translated, it gives CASSIVAGTNNEQFF.

The chain links TRBV9 to TRBJ1-2, with 9 bases aligning to TRBD1. The CDR3 extends over 16 amino acids. Trimming at V came to 5 bases and at J to 4 bases, leaving 12 bases not matched to a gene. Germline V CDR1 and CDR2: SGDLS, YYNGEE. In nucleotides, the CDR3 is TGTGCCAGCAGGGGATACAGGGGGCGTACGGGCTATGGCTACACCTTC. It encodes CASRGYRGRTGYGYTF. Full variable domain (outside the CDR3, taken from reference TRBV9 and TRBJ1-2): DSGVTQTPKHLITATGQRVTLRCSPRSGDLSVYWYQQSLDQGLQFLIQYYNGEERAKGNILERFSAQQFPDLHSELNLSSLELGDSALYFCASRGYRGRTGYGYTFGSGTRLTVV.

The chain links TRBV11-2 to TRBJ2-1, with D tentatively TRBD2 (6 bases). This CDR3 contains 14 residues. Germline V gene data show CDR1 as SGHAT and CDR2 as FQNNGV. V was clipped by 7 bases and J by 6 bases, with 16 bases between them. This CDR3 is CASTPEGRVNEQFF. The CDR3 region has the DNA TGTGCCAGCACACCGGAGGGGCGGGTCAATGAGCAGTTCTTC.